Listed below are T cell receptor beta chains from one sample, sequenced in a study of blood T cell repertoires in COVID-19. The table came from immunoSEQ multiplex PCR; TCRdb's copy has only in-frame clones and leaves some out. The repertoire includes hundreds of thousands of clones, approximately 78% of them detected once, and under 11% sits in the top ten. The sequencing input was peripheral blood. The receptors stem from a woman aged 80 or older with acute or convalescent COVID-19. Each CDR3 is given with its conserved first and last residue. D genes are given only for firm matches. Size values are once, few and many counts, or a class for expanded clones, and some rows have none.

TRBV3-1/TRBV3-2	TRBJ2-2	.	.	TGTGCCAGCAGCGTATCTGGGAGAGACACCGGGGAGCTGTTTTTT	CASSVSGRDTGELFF
TRBV19	TRBJ1-6	.	.	TGTGCCAGTAGTGCGGACAGCCATAATTCACCCCTCCACTTT	CASSADSHNSPLHF
TRBV4-1	TRBJ2-7	.	.	TGCGCCAGCAGCCAGGCCCCGGGGGTTGGCTACGAGCAGTACTTC	CASSQAPGVGYEQYF
TRBV5-1	TRBJ2-7	.	.	TGCGCCAGCAGCCGGGAGCCAAGCAGGGACTACGAGCAGTACTTC	CASSREPSRDYEQYF
TRBV7-9	TRBJ2-3	.	.	TGTGCCAGCAGCTTAGCGCAGGGGAGAGATACGCAGTATTTT	CASSLAQGRDTQYF
TRBV5-1	TRBJ2-7	few	.	TGCGCCAGCAGCTTGGGCGAGGCCTACGAGCAGTACTTC	CASSLGEAYEQYF
TRBV27	TRBJ2-1	.	.	TGTGCCAGCAGGTCTCTGGGGTCGGGGTACAATGAGCAGTTCTTC	CASRSLGSGYNEQFF
TRBV28	TRBJ2-7	.	TRBD2	TGTGCCAGCAGTTTAAGACTAGCGGGGTCCTACGAGCAGTACTTC	CASSLRLAGSYEQYF
TRBV6-2/TRBV6-3	TRBJ1-1	once	.	TGTGCCAGCAGTTACCTTGGAGGGAACACTGAAGCTTTCTTT	CASSYLGGNTEAFF
TRBV15	TRBJ2-5	.	.	TGTGCCACCAGCAGAGATCAGGGCGAGACCCAGTACTTC	CATSRDQGETQYF
TRBV7-8	TRBJ1-5	.	TRBD1	TGTGCCAGCAGCCCCCGGGACAGGGGGGGTCAGCCCCAGCATTTT	CASSPRDRGGQPQHF
TRBV7-9	TRBJ2-1	.	TRBD1	TGTGCCAGCAGCTTAGCGTTTGGACAGGGGGTTTACAATGAGCAGTTCTTC	CASSLAFGQGVYNEQFF
TRBV30	TRBJ1-5	.	.	TGTGCCTGGAGTGACGGGGTTCGCAATCAGCCCCAGCATTTT	CAWSDGVRNQPQHF
TRBV27	TRBJ2-7	.	TRBD1	TGTGCCAGCAGCCCTGACAGGGTAAGCTACGAGCAGTACTTC	CASSPDRVSYEQYF
TRBV30	TRBJ1-6	.	TRBD1	TGTGCCTGGAGTGCCCTCGGGACAGGGAGTTCGTCACCCCTCCACTTT	CAWSALGTGSSSPLHF
TRBV4-3	TRBJ2-3	.	TRBD2	TGCGCCAGCAGCCAAGAACGAGCGGGGGGGCCCTCAGATACGCAGTATTTT	CASSQERAGGPSDTQYF
TRBV7-2	TRBJ2-7	.	TRBD1	TGTGCCAGCAGCCGTTCCGTTGGACAGGGCTACGAGCAGTACTTC	CASSRSVGQGYEQYF
TRBV6-5	TRBJ2-3	.	TRBD2	TGTGCCAGCAGCATAGCGGGAAGGGCGGATACGCAGTATTTT	CASSIAGRADTQYF
TRBV5-4	TRBJ1-2	.	.	TGTGCCAGCAGACCCCAAACCGGAGATGGCTACACCTTC	CASRPQTGDGYTF
TRBV18	TRBJ2-5	.	.	TGTGCCAGCTCACCATCTCGAATGGTCGCAGGGGCTTTTCAAGAGACCCAGTACTTC	CASSPSRMVAGAFQETQYF
TRBV9	TRBJ2-1	.	TRBD2	TGTGCCAGCAGCGCCCGCGGTAGCGGGGCGTCCTACAATGAGCAGTTCTTC	CASSARGSGASYNEQFF
TRBV30	TRBJ1-2	.	TRBD1	TGTGCCTGGAGTGTGACAGGACAGGGGATTATGAGCTACACCTTC	CAWSVTGQGIMSYTF